This T cell receptor (beta chain) stems from a study of blood T cells in healthy people across ages (dated by TCRdb to 2014 to 2015). Describing the broader study: In model experiments, template switching captured about one uniquely barcoded TCR beta cDNA molecule for every two T cells. To track age-related changes in TCR beta repertoire diversity, the study relied on deep sequencing normalized with unique cDNA molecular identifiers. Four age groups were formed from the donors: young (average roughly 15 years), middle-aged (roughly 38), aged (approximately 60) and long-lived (around 82). To avoid experimental bias, donors of different ages were spread randomly across the sequencing lanes. Two additional independent replicas of 1 million unique cDNA reads from the same blood draw were analyzed for two donors (one aged 18 to 29 and one aged 80 or older). General study outcomes and caveats: As age increased, observed TCR beta diversity per million T cells dropped in a roughly linear way, and a significant reduction was already evident by age 40. Compared with the aged group, the long-lived group had more naive CD4+ T cells, fewer expanded clones and increased TCR diversity, a pattern suggesting age selection. Because donor CMV infection status was unknown, age-related changes in expanded clonotypes were potentially confounded. A strong correlation was found between observed TCR beta diversity and the percentage of naive T cells measured by flow cytometry. Estimates of total diversity based on one million sequenced T cells were considered lower bounds and underestimates. Bulk unsorted PBMC profiling prevented conclusive comparison of naive and antigen-experienced compartments.

The library came from 5' RACE. Sequenced using an Illumina HiSeq 2500. A second PCR of roughly 6 to 11 cycles was performed with a sample-barcoded 5' primer and a J-beta primer mix. Each TCR beta cDNA molecule received a unique molecular identifier from a template-switch 5' adaptor carrying 12 random nucleotides. At least 3 million CDR3-containing paired-end reads were obtained from each sample. First-strand cDNA synthesis was performed from all RNA using the Mint cDNA synthesis kit, with priming by a TRBC-specific oligonucleotide. Following uracil-DNA glycosylase treatment, all cDNA underwent a first 18-cycle PCR with the universal primers M1SS and BC2_uni_R. On the authors' methods: For normalization, 1 million high-quality reads, each with a distinct molecular identifier, were randomly selected from each sample. Instead of being binned into consensus sequences, reads with shared molecular identifiers were discarded. CDR3 identification, clonotype clustering and error correction used MiTCR with a Q25 quality threshold and the strictest error-elimination algorithm. A nonparametric unseen species model using Euler transformation provided a lower-bound estimate of total TCR beta diversity. TCRdb itself trimmed the public reads at Q25 with fastp, ran MiXCR and retained productive beta chains. Entries are consolidated by CDR3 protein sequence, retaining the most common genes and DNA. The V and J calls were determined by TCRdb, not by the authors. Recorded for this sample are about 2 million distinct CDR3 sequences; roughly 52% of them occurred a single time. Less than 2.5% of the sample is taken by the ten largest.

The germline V gene supplies CDR1 SGHVS and CDR2 FNYEAQ. The CDR3, from cysteine to phenylalanine, totals 15 residues. Here the CDR3 DNA is all that survives: 45 bases in frame from base 1. A note on this clonotype: The target of this receptor is not known. One end of the junction fails to match germline, which may point to a read error.

The 35 to 40 donors, aged roughly 6 to 100 years, were systemically healthy Caucasian individuals from Russia. Approximately 9.3 milliliters of peripheral blood were collected from each donor into EDTA-treated Vacutainer tubes. Ficoll-Paque density-gradient centrifugation was used to isolate PBMCs, with at least 6 million obtained per sample. Trizol reagent was used to extract total RNA from PBMCs, with at least 5 micrograms per sample. For every donor, an aliquot of PBMCs went through flow cytometry to measure the percentages of naive CD45RAhigh/CD27high T cells. The TCR comes from a woman aged 40 to 50 in good health. The rearrangement joined TRBV7-6 to TRBJ2-1; a stretch of 11 junction bases matches TRBD2. The sequenced material came from blood. The DNA sequence reads TGTGCCAGCAGTTTAGCGGGGGGGTTTCCTAATGAGCAGTTCTTC. Its product reads: CASSLAGGFPNEQFF. The variable domain in full, with residues beyond the CDR3 obtained from the reference TRBV7-6 and TRBJ2-1 genes, is GAGVSQSPRYKVTKRGQDVALRCDPISGHVSLYWYRQALGQGPEFLTYFNYEAQQDKSGLPNDRFSAERPEGSISTLTIQRTEQRDSAMYRCASSLAGGFPNEQFFGPGTRLTVL.